This T cell receptor (beta chain) emerged from a study of identical twins. General observations from the study: Possibly, invariant MAIT and iNKT cells partly confounded zero-insertion analyses. High-abundance cord blood beta clonotypes had fewer insertions; memory repertoires showed none.

V dropped 0 bases and J dropped 5 bases, with 5 bases sitting between them. The length of the CDR3 is 12 residues. CDR1 is MNHNY and CDR2 is SVGAGI in the germline V gene (reference sequence). Concerning this clonotype itself: The antigen remains unidentified.

TCRdb reprocessed the 5' RACE reads via MiXCR and lists one record per CDR3 protein. The sample shows fewer than 500,000 distinct CDR3 sequences, 24% of them seen only once. These data also formed part of another study, on T cells expressing NK-cell markers. From that report: According to the study, TCR beta repertoires originated from sorted CD3+CD56+NKG2C+, CD3+CD56+NKG2C- and CD3+CD56-NKG2C+ T cells.

The receptor comes from a woman aged 18-29 years in good health. Material for sequencing was CD4+ T cells sorted from blood. This chain connects TRBV6-6 to TRBJ2-7; no clear D. The CDR3 DNA reads TGTGCCAGCAGTTACTCCAACCACGAGCAGTACTTC. This gives the protein CASSYSNHEQYF.